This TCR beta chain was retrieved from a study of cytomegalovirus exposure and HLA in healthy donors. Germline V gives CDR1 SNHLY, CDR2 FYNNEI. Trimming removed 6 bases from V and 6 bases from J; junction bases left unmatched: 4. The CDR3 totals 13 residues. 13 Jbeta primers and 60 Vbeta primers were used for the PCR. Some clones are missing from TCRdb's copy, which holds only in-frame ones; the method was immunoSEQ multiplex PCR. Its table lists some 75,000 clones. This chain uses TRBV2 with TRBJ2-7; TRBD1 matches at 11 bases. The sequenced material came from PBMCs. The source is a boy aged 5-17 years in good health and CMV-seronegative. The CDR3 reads CASSGGTGGEQYF. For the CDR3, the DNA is TGTGCCAGCAGCGGGGGGACAGGGGGCGAGCAGTACTTC.